This TCR beta chain appears in the sequencing data of a study of T cell changes during pregnancy in multiple sclerosis (dated by TCRdb to between 2017 and 2020). About the investigation overall: The study looked at changes in the T cell repertoire across pregnancy in women with multiple sclerosis.

Library prep was done by the immunoSEQ multiplex PCR assay. What TCRdb holds here is the immuneACCESS table cut down to in-frame rearrangements. Part of the clones is not present; checked against another copy, under half of the missing clones reflect an unresolved V gene, and the others are unexplained. A total of about 68,000 clones appear in this sample, about 90% of them only once. The ten largest clones capture roughly 1.3% of the sample. For this clone: Its antigen is still unknown. Base qualities are not at hand, and no much larger clone is one base apart.

This sequence was found in a female donor in good health, enrolled as a control in a pregnancy study. Sequencing was performed on peripheral blood, taken in the second trimester of pregnancy.

The CDR3 has the sequence CASRRGTGNYEQYF. The sequence in DNA is TGTGCCAGCAGGAGGGGGACAGGGAACTACGAGCAGTACTTC. The sequence links TRBV2 to TRBJ2-7, with 9 central nucleotides matching TRBD1. V and J are trimmed by 6 bases and 3 bases, and the gene matches miss 6 bases of the junction. The germline V gene gives CDR1 as SNHLY and CDR2 as FYNNEI. The CDR3 runs 14 amino acids, cysteine and phenylalanine included. Only the CDR3 DNA stays, 42 bases, in frame from base 1.